This TCR beta chain was obtained from a study of T cell responses to AZD1222 COVID-19 vaccine. Regarding the study as a whole: Donors in the cohort were predominantly white British and more often female, and clonal diversity was possibly underestimated. Seropositivity was recorded at baseline in only 6 or 7 AZD1222 recipients. With two AZD1222 doses given, Spike-specific TCR breadth and depth both rose.

Some clones are missing from TCRdb's copy, which holds only in-frame ones; the method was immunoSEQ multiplex PCR. The repertoire holds roughly 180,000 clones, 90% seen once, with about 2.6% in the top ten. Concerning this clone: Its cognate antigen is unknown.

V dropped 3 bases and J dropped 8 bases, with 10 bases sitting between them. Germline V gene sequence: CDR1 GTSNPN, CDR2 SVGIG (reference sequence). The CDR3 is 11 residues long. V and J are TRBV30 and TRBJ1-2, with D unresolved. This clonotype was sampled from an adult in good health. Here the sequenced sample was peripheral blood, taken on day 0 of AZD1222 vaccination. The CDR3 nucleotides are TGTGCCTGGAGCTTGGGTGGCGGCTACACCTTC. This sequence encodes CAWSLGGGYTF.